The entry below gives a single TCR beta chain sequence along with its context. The sample holds a few counts of this clone. Its antigen is not yet known. There are no base qualities to consult, and no much larger clone falls within one base. What this sample's time point label stands for: pre-treatment sample, taken before nivolumab and TIL therapy. Adults with stage 4 NSCLC were enrolled in a dual-center phase I trial from October 2017 to early 2020. The samples were obtained from a phase I trial that was single-arm and open-label and tested tumor-infiltrating lymphocyte therapy combined with nivolumab in advanced non-small cell lung cancer. Blood mononuclear cells from EDTA tubes were isolated by Ficoll gradient, snap-frozen as pellets, and DNA was extracted with a Qiagen mini-prep kit. From cysteine to phenylalanine, the CDR3 is 13 amino acids long. The only DNA kept is the CDR3, 39 bases in frame from the first base. The germline V gene yields SGHTA for CDR1 and FQGTGA for CDR2. V is clipped by 5 bases and J by 1 base, and the sequence between their germline boundaries is 7 bases long.

The data were obtained in a study of TIL therapy for anti-PD-1-resistant metastatic lung cancer (TCRdb year 2021). Regarding the research as a whole: Before any PD-1/PD-L1 blockade was given, tumors were harvested, nivolumab was then administered, and patients who progressed went on to receive lymphodepletion, an infusion of expanded TIL, and IL-2. The cohort was composed predominantly of lung adenocarcinoma, with a handful of EGFR-mutant and two ALK-rearranged tumors included, and half of patients were identified as current or former smokers. Enrolled patients had a median age of about 53 years (range about 38-85) and a median tumor PD-L1 proportion score of 6% to 6.5%. Across the cohort, whole-exome sequencing showed a median non-synonymous tumor mutation burden of under 1.8 mutations per megabase. Tumor and peripheral blood T cell receptor beta sequencing was used to track clonotypes across tumor, expanded TIL product and serial blood samples.

Paper-wide results and their limitations: The study protocol defined all tumor marker inferences as exploratory. The cohort was highly selected, including more treatment-naive, never-smoker and oncogene-addicted patients than is typical, which limits generalizability. The baseline peripheral repertoire was partially replaced by infused TIL clonotypes, which then decayed over months, and persistence showed no apparent association with response.

Using bias-controlled multiplex PCR with the immunoSEQ v3 hsTCRB kit, the TCR beta CDR3 regions were amplified from genomic DNA. An Illumina NextSeq 500 was used to sequence the TCR libraries, reaching around 1.8 million read pairs at survey level or 5-6 million at deep level. The original pipeline was this. Clonality was reported by immunoSEQ Analyzer software, which also assigned V, D and J genes and filtered out non-productive sequences. Repertoires of infused TIL and blood were compared using productive Simpson clonality and the Morisita overlap index of productive TRB rearrangements. Absolute clonotype counts in blood were estimated as lymphocyte count times CD3+ fraction times the clone's productive frequency. TCRdb carries this immuneACCESS record with in-frame sequences only. Its versions omit some clonotypes, under half of them owing to an unresolved V gene in the studies checked, with the rest unexplained. V and J calls and clone size are copied from that table; D and trimming were computed from the DNA. This sample lists 14,000 to 15,000 clones; 86% were detected once. More than 0.8% of the sample is in the top ten clones.

The TCR sequence derives from a person between 25 and 80 years old with non-small cell lung cancer. The chain links TRBV7-3 with TRBJ2-3, with the D gene not clear enough to name. Source: blood, taken at baseline. The CDR3 reads CASSPLGTDTQYF. The nucleotide sequence reads as follows: TGTGCCAGCAGCCCCCTGGGCACAGATACGCAGTATTTT.